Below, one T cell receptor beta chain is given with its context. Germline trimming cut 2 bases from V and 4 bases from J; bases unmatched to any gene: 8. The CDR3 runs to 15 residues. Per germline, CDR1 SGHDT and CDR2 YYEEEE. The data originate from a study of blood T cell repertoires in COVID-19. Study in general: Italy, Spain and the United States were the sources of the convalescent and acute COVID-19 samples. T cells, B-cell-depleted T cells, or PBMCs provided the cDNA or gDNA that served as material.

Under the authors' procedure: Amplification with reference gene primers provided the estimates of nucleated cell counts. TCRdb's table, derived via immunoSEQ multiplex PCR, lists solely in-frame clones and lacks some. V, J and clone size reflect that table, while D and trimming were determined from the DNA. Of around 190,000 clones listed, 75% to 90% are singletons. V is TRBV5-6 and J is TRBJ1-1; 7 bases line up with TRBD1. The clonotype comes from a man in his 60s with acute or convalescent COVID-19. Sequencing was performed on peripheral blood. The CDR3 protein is CASSFNRGSVTEAFF. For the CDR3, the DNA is TGTGCCAGCAGCTTTAACAGGGGCAGCGTCACTGAAGCTTTCTTT.